One sample yielded the 9 T cell receptor beta chains listed below, sequenced in a study of blood T cell repertoires in COVID-19. Profiled with immunoSEQ multiplex PCR; TCRdb holds only in-frame clones, not every one. The repertoire holds 75,000 to 100,000 clones, 87% seen once, with approximately 20% in the top ten. The sequencing sample was made of peripheral blood. The origin of the receptors is a human donor in a cohort sampled during active COVID-19.

This clone showed up just a few times. The chain is built from TRBV18 and TRBJ1-2; no definite D call. The CDR3 spans 11 residues. CDR1 is KGHSH and CDR2 is LQKENI in the germline V gene. Trimming took 3 bases from V and 12 from J, leaving 11 bases between them. The CDR3 is CASSPKNAHTF. The CDR3 DNA follows: TGTGCCAGCTCACCCAAGAACGCGCACACCTTC.

Here the CDR3 DNA reads TGTGCCATCGGGGCAGGGGGCACAGATACGCAGTATTTT. This sequence encodes CAIGAGGTDTQYF. The rearrangement links TRBV10-3 to TRBJ2-3, with D possibly TRBD1 on 6 matching bases. The CDR3 has 13 amino acids. The V gene's germline CDR1 is ENHRY and CDR2 SYGVKD. Between the trimmed V and J ends, which lost 8 bases and 1 base, there was a span of 10 bases.

This sequence joins TRBV6-5 and TRBJ2-5; 12 nucleotides agree with TRBD2. Losses at the gene ends were 3 bases for V and 5 bases for J; bases not matched to a gene: 7. CDR3 length equals 16 residues. CDR1 is MNHEY, CDR2 SVGAGI, per germline. The CDR3 DNA is TGTGCCAGCAGTTATTTCCTAGCGGGAGGGCGGGAGACCCAGTACTTC. It translates to CASSYFLAGGRETQYF.

The chain combines TRBV5-6 with TRBJ2-2, with TRBD2 matching over 7 bases. This CDR3 spans 15 amino acids. Germline CDR1 reads SGHDT; CDR2 reads YYEEEE. Trimming at V came to 2 bases and at J to 7 bases, leaving 8 bases not matched to a gene. This CDR3 reads CASSLIGTNFGELFF. The DNA of the CDR3 is TGTGCCAGCAGCTTAATCGGGACTAACTTCGGGGAGCTGTTTTTT.

This clone occurred once. V and J are TRBV4-1 and TRBJ2-5, with TRBD1 identical over 7 bases. This CDR3 is 14 amino acids long. CDR1 and CDR2 (germline): MGHRA, YSYEKL. With 7 bases clipped from V and 2 bases from J, the junction kept 7 bases outside the gene matches. CDR3 region: CASTSTGVQETQYF. The CDR3 DNA is TGCGCCAGCACCAGTACAGGGGTTCAAGAGACCCAGTACTTC.

V gene TRBV3-1 (or the pseudogene TRBV3-2) combines with J gene TRBJ2-1; 8 bases are shared with TRBD1. The germline gives CDR1 LGHDT, CDR2 YNNKEL (reference sequence). The J segment lost 5 bases and the V segment lost 3 bases, leaving 9 bases of the junction unmatched. This CDR3 comprises 16 residues. Here the CDR3 DNA reads TGTGCCAGCAGCCACGTGGACAGGGAGCCCCACAATGAGCAGTTCTTC. Translation: CASSHVDREPHNEQFF.

This clone has more than one count but fewer than ten. The rearrangement joins TRBV7-9 to TRBJ2-1; tentative D call: TRBD2 (6 bases). Deletions cut 2 bases from V and 4 bases from J, with 15 bases between. This CDR3 has 16 amino acids. In germline, CDR1 is SEHNR, CDR2 FQNEAQ (reference sequence). Here the CDR3 reads CASSLSGTSVYNEQFF. The CDR3 DNA sequence: TGTGCCAGCAGCTTATCCGGGACTTCCGTATACAATGAGCAGTTCTTC.

A note on this clone: The sample carries other DNA sequences with the same CDR3. The gene calls are TRBV11-2 and TRBJ2-7, with D uncertain. V lost 1 base and J 3 bases, leaving 4 bases between the germline ends. Per germline, CDR1 SGHAT and CDR2 FQNNGV. CDR3 length: 12 amino acids. The CDR3 is CASSLAGYEQYF. Here the CDR3 DNA reads TGTGCCAGCAGCTTAGCCGGCTACGAGCAGTACTTC.

The genes are TRBV29-1 and TRBJ2-5; possible D gene TRBD2, 6 bases. Trimming stripped 7 bases from V and 2 bases from J, with 17 bases between. The germline CDR1 and CDR2 sequences are SQVTM and ANQGSEA. This CDR3 has 14 residues. CDR3 bases: TGCAGCGCCCGGAAGAGCGGGCGGCAAGAGACCCAGTACTTC. This translates into CSARKSGRQETQYF.